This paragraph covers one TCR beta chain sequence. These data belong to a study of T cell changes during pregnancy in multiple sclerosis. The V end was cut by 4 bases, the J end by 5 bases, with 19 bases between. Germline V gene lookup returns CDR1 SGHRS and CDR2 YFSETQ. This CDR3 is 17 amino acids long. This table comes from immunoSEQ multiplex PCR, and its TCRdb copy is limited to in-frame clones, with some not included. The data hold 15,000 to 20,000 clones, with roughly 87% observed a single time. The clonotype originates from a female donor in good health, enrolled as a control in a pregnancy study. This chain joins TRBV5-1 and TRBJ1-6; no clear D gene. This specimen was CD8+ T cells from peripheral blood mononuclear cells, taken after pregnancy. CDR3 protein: CASSPSWQAQNNSPLHF. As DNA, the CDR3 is TGCGCCAGCAGCCCTTCGTGGCAGGCTCAAAATAATTCACCCCTCCACTTT.